This T cell receptor beta chain was documented in a study of Ad26.COV2.S vaccination and SARS-CoV-2 variants. Across the study: A participant enrolled in the COV1001 Ad26.COV2.S trial arm provided the sample. Intramuscular Ad26.COV2.S at 5x10^10 or 1x10^11 viral particles.

The CDR3 loop spans 11 amino acids. Germline V gene sequence: CDR1 MDHEN, CDR2 SYDVKM. V was cut by 6 bases and J by 5 bases, with 8 bases left in between. Stated treatment: 19 received Ad26.COV2.S at low or high dose, single or two shots; roughly five received placebo; per-sample allocation not given. The samples date from day 63 after the first vaccine or placebo injection. Within Boston, the person who donated was an adult of 18-55 years. Clones were sequenced by immunoSEQ multiplex PCR, and TCRdb holds only the in-frame ones, with some missing. The table includes more than 350,000 clones, 90% detected once.

The TCR comes from a person aged 18-60 years who received the Ad26.COV2.S COVID-19 vaccine or a placebo. The V call is TRBV28, the J call TRBJ2-7; no definite D call. The starting material was peripheral blood, obtained in a trial of Ad26.COV2.S vaccine versus placebo. The CDR3 region has the DNA TGTGCCAGCAGATCACTCGACGAGCAGTACTTC. Protein: CASRSLDEQYF. Using reference TRBV28 and TRBJ2-7 for the parts outside the CDR3, the full variable domain is DVKVTQSSRYLVKRTGEKVFLECVQDMDHENMFWYRQDPGLGLRLIYFSYDVKMKEKGDIPEGYSVSREKKERFSLILESASTNQTSMYLCASRSLDEQYFGPGTRLTVT.